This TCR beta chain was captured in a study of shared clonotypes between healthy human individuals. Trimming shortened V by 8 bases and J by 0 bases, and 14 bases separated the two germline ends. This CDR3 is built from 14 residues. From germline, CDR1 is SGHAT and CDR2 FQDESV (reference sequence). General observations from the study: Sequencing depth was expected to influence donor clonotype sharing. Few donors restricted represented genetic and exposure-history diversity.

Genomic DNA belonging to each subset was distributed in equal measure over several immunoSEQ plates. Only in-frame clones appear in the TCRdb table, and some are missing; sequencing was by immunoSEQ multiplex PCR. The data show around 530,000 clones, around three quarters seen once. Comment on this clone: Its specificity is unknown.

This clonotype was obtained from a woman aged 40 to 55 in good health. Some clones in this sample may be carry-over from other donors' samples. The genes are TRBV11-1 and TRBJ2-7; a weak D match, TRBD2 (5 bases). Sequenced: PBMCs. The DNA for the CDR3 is TGTGCCAGCCGCCTTAGGAGGAGCTCCTACGAGCAGTACTTC. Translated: CASRLRRSSYEQYF. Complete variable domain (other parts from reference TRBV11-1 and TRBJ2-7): EAEVAQSPRYKITEKSQAVAFWCDPISGHATLYWYRQILGQGPELLVQFQDESVVDDSQLPKDRFSAERLKGVDSTLKIQPAELGDSAMYLCASRLRRSSYEQYFGPGTRLTVT.